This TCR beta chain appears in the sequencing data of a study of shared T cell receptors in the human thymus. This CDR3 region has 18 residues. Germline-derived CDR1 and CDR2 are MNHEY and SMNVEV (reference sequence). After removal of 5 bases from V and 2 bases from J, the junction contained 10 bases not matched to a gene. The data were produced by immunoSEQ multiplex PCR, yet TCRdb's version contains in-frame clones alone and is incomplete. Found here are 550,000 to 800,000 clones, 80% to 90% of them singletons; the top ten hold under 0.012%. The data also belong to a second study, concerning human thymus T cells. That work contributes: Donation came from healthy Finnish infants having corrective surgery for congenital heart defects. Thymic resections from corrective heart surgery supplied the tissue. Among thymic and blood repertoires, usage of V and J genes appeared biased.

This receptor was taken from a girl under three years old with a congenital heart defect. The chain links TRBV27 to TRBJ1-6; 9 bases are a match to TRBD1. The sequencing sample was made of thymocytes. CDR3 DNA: TGTGCCAGCAGTCTCCTACAGGGGGCGAAGACCTATAATTCACCCCTCCACTTT. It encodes CASSLLQGAKTYNSPLHF.